The rows below give T cell receptor beta chains drawn from one sample of a study of CD8 T cells in ankylosing spondylitis. TCRdb re-analysed the 5' RACE reads in MiXCR, keeping a single row per CDR3 protein. The table includes around 130,000 distinct CDR3 sequences, around 13% detected once. Sequencing was carried out using blood, either unsorted or a sorted T cell fraction (not recorded which). These receptors all stem from a female donor with ankylosing spondylitis or in good health (not recorded which). The CDR3 runs from the conserved cysteine through the conserved F or W. Each record gives: clone size, J gene, D gene, V gene, CDR3 DNA, CDR3 protein. D genes are given only for firm matches. A row's size may be missing; if present it is once, few, many or a size class.

abundance: few; j_gene: TRBJ1-1; d_gene: .; v_gene: TRBV10-3; CDR3nt: TGTGCCATCAAGGGCAGGTATAACACTGAAGCTTTCTTT; CDR3aa: CAIKGRYNTEAFF
abundance: many; j_gene: TRBJ2-1; d_gene: TRBD2; v_gene: TRBV6-4; CDR3nt: TGTGCCAGCAGTGAGTCTAGCGGGGTATCTGAGCAGTTCTTC; CDR3aa: CASSESSGVSEQFF
abundance: .; j_gene: TRBJ1-2; d_gene: .; v_gene: TRBV7-2; CDR3nt: TGTGCCAGCAGCTTAGAAACCCCCAACTATGGCTACACCTTC; CDR3aa: CASSLETPNYGYTF
abundance: few; j_gene: TRBJ2-2; d_gene: .; v_gene: TRBV20-1; CDR3nt: TGCAGTGCTAGGTCTCTAGCGACGAACACCGGGGAGCTGTTTTTT; CDR3aa: CSARSLATNTGELFF
abundance: many; j_gene: TRBJ1-1; d_gene: TRBD1; v_gene: TRBV5-1; CDR3nt: TGCGCCAGCAGCACCCGACAGGGTAATACTGAAGCTTTCTTT; CDR3aa: CASSTRQGNTEAFF
abundance: .; j_gene: TRBJ2-4; d_gene: .; v_gene: TRBV11-2; CDR3nt: TGTGCCAGCAGCTTAGTGGTGGGAGCCAAAAACATTCAGTACTTC; CDR3aa: CASSLVVGAKNIQYF
abundance: .; j_gene: TRBJ2-5; d_gene: TRBD2; v_gene: TRBV29-1; CDR3nt: TGCAGCGTCGTGGGGGGGAGGAGCCAAGAGACCCAGTACTTC; CDR3aa: CSVVGGRSQETQYF
abundance: many; j_gene: TRBJ1-2; d_gene: .; v_gene: TRBV12-3/TRBV12-4; CDR3nt: TGTGCCAGCAGTACGAACCAAGGGGGTGGCTACACCTTC; CDR3aa: CASSTNQGGGYTF
abundance: many; j_gene: TRBJ1-5; d_gene: .; v_gene: TRBV5-1; CDR3nt: TGCGCCAGCAGCTTCCAGCAGGGTGGCAATCAGCCCCAGCATTTT; CDR3aa: CASSFQQGGNQPQHF
abundance: few; j_gene: TRBJ1-1; d_gene: TRBD1; v_gene: TRBV11-2; CDR3nt: TGTGCCAGCAGCTTCCAGGGGGAGCTGAACACTGAAGCTTTCTTT; CDR3aa: CASSFQGELNTEAFF
abundance: .; j_gene: TRBJ1-5; d_gene: .; v_gene: TRBV28; CDR3nt: TGTGCCACTTCCAGGGGTAATCAGCCCCAGCATTTT; CDR3aa: CATSRGNQPQHF
abundance: few; j_gene: TRBJ2-3; d_gene: TRBD2; v_gene: TRBV4-2; CDR3nt: TGTGCCAGCACCACGGGACTTTATGGGAGGGAAAGTGATACGCAGTATTTT; CDR3aa: CASTTGLYGRESDTQYF
abundance: many; j_gene: TRBJ1-6; d_gene: TRBD1; v_gene: TRBV12-3/TRBV12-4; CDR3nt: TGTGCCAGCATGGACAGGAATAATTCACCCCTCCACTTT; CDR3aa: CASMDRNNSPLHF
abundance: .; j_gene: TRBJ2-2; d_gene: TRBD1; v_gene: TRBV29-1; CDR3nt: TGCAGCGGTGGACAGGGGAAGACCGGGGAGCTGTTTTTT; CDR3aa: CSGGQGKTGELFF
abundance: .; j_gene: TRBJ2-1; d_gene: TRBD2; v_gene: TRBV29-1; CDR3nt: TGCAGCGGAGCGGGAGGTAAATACAATGAGCAGCTCTTC; CDR3aa: CSGAGGKYNEQLF
abundance: many; j_gene: TRBJ2-7; d_gene: TRBD2; v_gene: TRBV20-1; CDR3nt: TGCAGTGCTAGCAAGGCGGGAGGGCTCGAGCAGTACTTC; CDR3aa: CSASKAGGLEQYF
abundance: many; j_gene: TRBJ2-3; d_gene: .; v_gene: TRBV5-1; CDR3nt: TGCGCCAGCAGCTTGGGTGGTACGAGCACAGATACGCAGTATTTT; CDR3aa: CASSLGGTSTDTQYF
abundance: few; j_gene: TRBJ2-3; d_gene: TRBD1; v_gene: TRBV12-3/TRBV12-4; CDR3nt: TGTGCCAGCACCGAGACAGGGGACGGGGGCACAGATACGCAGTATTTT; CDR3aa: CASTETGDGGTDTQYF
abundance: .; j_gene: TRBJ2-7; d_gene: .; v_gene: TRBV21-1; CDR3nt: TGTGCCAGCAGCAAAGTTACGCGGGAGTTCTCCTACGAGCAGTACTTC; CDR3aa: CASSKVTREFSYEQYF
abundance: few; j_gene: TRBJ2-7; d_gene: .; v_gene: TRBV28; CDR3nt: TGTGCCAGCAGACCCACCTTATGGCTAGCTGGGGCCTACGAGCAGTACTTC; CDR3aa: CASRPTLWLAGAYEQYF
abundance: few; j_gene: TRBJ1-2; d_gene: .; v_gene: TRBV7-2; CDR3nt: TGTGCCAGCAGCTTAACATTTAGCCCCAACTATGGCTACACCTTC; CDR3aa: CASSLTFSPNYGYTF
abundance: few; j_gene: TRBJ2-6; d_gene: .; v_gene: TRBV12-3/TRBV12-4; CDR3nt: TGTGCCAGCAGTTTAATAAGCTCTGGGGCCAACGTCCTGACTTTC; CDR3aa: CASSLISSGANVLTF
abundance: few; j_gene: TRBJ2-3; d_gene: TRBD2; v_gene: TRBV6-1; CDR3nt: TGTGCCAGCAGAGAGAGAGCGGGAGTAAGCCCAGATACGCAGTATTTT; CDR3aa: CASRERAGVSPDTQYF
abundance: .; j_gene: TRBJ2-7; d_gene: TRBD1; v_gene: TRBV20-1; CDR3nt: TGCAGTGCCCCCCGTGGACAGGGTTTTTACGAGCAGTACTTC; CDR3aa: CSAPRGQGFYEQYF
abundance: many; j_gene: TRBJ2-5; d_gene: .; v_gene: TRBV28; CDR3nt: TGTGCCAGCAGTCAGGAGGGTAGGGGAGAGACCCAGTACTTC; CDR3aa: CASSQEGRGETQYF
abundance: many; j_gene: TRBJ2-4; d_gene: .; v_gene: TRBV19; CDR3nt: TGTGCCAGTAGTATAGGACACCCCGGCGGCAAAAACATTCAGTACTTC; CDR3aa: CASSIGHPGGKNIQYF
abundance: few; j_gene: TRBJ2-5; d_gene: .; v_gene: TRBV5-1; CDR3nt: TGCGCCAGCAGCGAGGCGGCCCGCTTGGGGAACCAAGAGACCCAGTACTTC; CDR3aa: CASSEAARLGNQETQYF
abundance: many; j_gene: TRBJ1-1; d_gene: .; v_gene: TRBV12-3/TRBV12-4; CDR3nt: TGTGCCAGCAGCTCCGGACAGACGAACACTGAAGCTTTCTTT; CDR3aa: CASSSGQTNTEAFF
abundance: few; j_gene: TRBJ2-3; d_gene: TRBD2; v_gene: TRBV9; CDR3nt: TGTGCCAGCACCTCGGGGAATAGCGGGGGGGCAAATACGCAGTATTTT; CDR3aa: CASTSGNSGGANTQYF
abundance: .; j_gene: TRBJ2-1; d_gene: TRBD2; v_gene: TRBV28; CDR3nt: TGTGCCAGCAGTTTAGGGGCGGGGGGCCCCTACAATGAGCAGTTCTTC; CDR3aa: CASSLGAGGPYNEQFF
abundance: many; j_gene: TRBJ2-5; d_gene: .; v_gene: TRBV5-1; CDR3nt: TGCGCCAGCAGCTTCGGCAGGGGTGAGGGAGAGACCCAGTACTTC; CDR3aa: CASSFGRGEGETQYF
abundance: .; j_gene: TRBJ2-4; d_gene: TRBD1; v_gene: TRBV4-1; CDR3nt: TGCGCCAGCAGTGTGGATGGGACAGCTTCCAATCTAGCCAAAAACATTCAGTACTTC; CDR3aa: CASSVDGTASNLAKNIQYF